The present T cell receptor beta chain was sequenced within a study of blood T cell repertoires in COVID-19. Turning to the study itself: There were acute and convalescent COVID-19 samples, and they came from the United States, Italy and Spain. From T cells, B-cell-depleted T cells, or PBMCs came the material, which was cDNA or gDNA.

V was clipped by 3 bases and J by 6 bases; unmatched bases: 10. Per germline, CDR1 MGHRA and CDR2 YSYEKL. The CDR3 is 16 residues long. Produced via immunoSEQ multiplex PCR; TCRdb's table is partial and in-frame only. The table records approximately 190,000 clones, 84% of them present only once. The sequenced sample consisted of peripheral blood. This TCR came from a woman in her 70s with active or convalescent COVID-19. This sequence joins TRBV4-1 and TRBJ1-4, with TRBD1 matching 7 bases. The chain's CDR3 is CASSHGRGRGDEKLFF. The DNA of the CDR3 is TGCGCCAGCAGCCACGGAAGGGGGCGAGGGGATGAAAAACTGTTTTTT.